Here is one T cell receptor (beta chain) with its context. Germline-derived CDR1 and CDR2 are MNHEY and SMNVEV (reference sequence). This CDR3 is 14 amino acids long. J was trimmed by 7 bases and V by 7 bases; bases with no gene match: 6. Original methodology: Researchers report that nucleated cell counts were estimated from reference gene primer amplification. The method was immunoSEQ multiplex PCR; TCRdb's version includes in-frame clones alone and lacks a portion of them. The V and J calls and clone size come from that table; D and trimming were worked out from the DNA. The sample includes 140,000 or so clones, 85% of them seen just once. The data stem from a study of blood T cell repertoires in COVID-19. For the study at large: From T cells, B-cell-depleted T cells, or PBMCs came the material, which was cDNA or gDNA.

Enrolled through a virtual design, the participants were between 18 and 89 years of age and came from under 25 US areas. Participants reported their clinical history, and cohort assignment relied on those reports. The source material was PBMCs or T cells enriched from blood (not recorded which). This chain joins TRBV27 and TRBJ1-6; 8 bases fit TRBD1. The origin of this receptor is a woman aged 40 to 50 who had recovered from COVID-19. CDR3 region: CASTWRTGNSPLHF. The CDR3 coding sequence is TGTGCCAGCACTTGGCGGACAGGGAATTCACCCCTCCACTTT.